This TCR beta chain was retrieved from a study of blood T cell repertoires in COVID-19. About the research overall: Donors in the United States, Italy and Spain gave samples during acute or convalescent COVID-19. PBMCs, B-cell-depleted T cells, or T cells provided the cDNA or gDNA that made up the material.

Only in-frame clones appear in the TCRdb table, and some are missing; sequencing was by immunoSEQ multiplex PCR. The table records under 350,000 clones, 85% of them present only once. The V segment lost 7 bases and the J segment 16 bases; nucleotides outside the gene matches: 9. The CDR3 consists of 11 residues. Germline V gene sequence: CDR1 SGHAT, CDR2 FQNNGV. Material: peripheral blood. V gene TRBV11-2 combines with J gene TRBJ2-1; 8 nucleotides agree with TRBD2. This sequence was found in a human donor in a cohort sampled during active COVID-19. The CDR3 reads CASTVSGSRFF. DNA for the CDR3: TGTGCCAGCACGGTAAGCGGGAGCAGATTCTTC. Combining the CDR3 with reference TRBV11-2 and TRBJ2-1 gives the whole variable domain EAGVAQSPRYKIIEKRQSVAFWCNPISGHATLYWYQQILGQGPKLLIQFQNNGVVDDSQLPKDRFSAERLKGVDSTLKIQPAKLEDSAVYLCASTVSGSRFFGPGTRLTVL.